Listed here are 9 T cell receptor beta chains from one sample, sequenced in a study of T cell repertoires in cytomegalovirus infection. TCRdb reanalysed the reads using MiXCR and keeps one entry per CDR3 protein. Of 450,000 to 650,000 distinct CDR3 sequences in the sample, about 25% were seen once. Sequenced sample: PBMCs. All receptors come from a human donor in good health (CMV status not recorded). Some clones in this sample may be carry-over from other donors' samples.

At least ten counts were recorded for this clonotype. The chain carries TRBV7-9 and TRBJ2-5, with D perhaps being TRBD1 or TRBD2 (5 bases each). Trimming left V 1 base short and J 4 bases short, with 10 bases between. The CDR3 runs 14 residues. The V gene's germline CDR1 is SEHNR and CDR2 FQNEAQ (reference sequence). CDR3 sequence reads: CASSLGDGGETQYF. For the CDR3, the DNA is TGTGCCAGCAGCTTAGGGGACGGAGGAGAGACCCAGTACTTC.

The V gene is TRBV6-1, the J gene TRBJ2-2; D not certain. V lost 2 bases and J lost 2, with 6 bases in between. CDR3 length: 14 residues. The germline gives CDR1 MNHNS, CDR2 SASEGT. In DNA form, the CDR3 reads TGTGCCAGCAGTGAATCCTTTAACACCGGGGAGCTGTTTTTT. This translates into CASSESFNTGELFF.

This clonotype was observed a few times. This chain joins TRBV4-3 and TRBJ2-7, with 7 bases identical to TRBD1. The CDR3 runs 17 residues. Germline trimming cut 0 bases from V and 2 bases from J; bases unmatched to any gene: 10. Germline V lookup: CDR1 LGHNA, CDR2 YSLEER. The CDR3, as DNA: TGCGCCAGCAGCCAAGATCTGGCGACAGGGATCCCCTACGAGCAGTACTTC. Its translation is CASSQDLATGIPYEQYF.

The chain links TRBV6-2 or TRBV6-3 to TRBJ2-1; 11 bases are shared with TRBD2. Germline CDR1 MNHEY, CDR2 SVGEGT. Trimming cost V 0 bases and J 12 bases; bases outside gene matches: 10. The CDR3 length is 16 residues. The CDR3 loop is CASSYSLSGRALSQFF. The CDR3, as DNA: TGTGCCAGCAGTTACTCCCTTAGCGGGAGGGCCTTGTCGCAGTTCTTC.

This clonotype appeared many times. The chain employs TRBV7-2 and TRBJ1-3; D is undetermined. Germline V gene sequence: CDR1 SGHTA, CDR2 FQGNSA. This CDR3 is 14 amino acids long. Between the trimmed V and J ends, which lost 6 bases and 4 bases, there was a span of 13 bases. The DNA of the CDR3 is TGTGCCAGCAGAGGAGCGGGGTCGGGAAACACCATATATTTT. It specifies CASRGAGSGNTIYF. The full variable domain, in which reference TRBV7-2 and TRBJ1-3 provide the parts outside the CDR3, is GAGVSQSPSNKVTEKGKDVELRCDPISGHTALYWYRQSLGQGLEFLIYFQGNSAPDKSGLPSDRFSAERTGGSVSTLTIQRTQQEDSAVYLCASRGAGSGNTIYFGEGSWLTVV.

The genes are TRBV6-2 or TRBV6-3 and TRBJ2-1; 16 nucleotides align to TRBD2. The junction had 6 bases not matched to a gene; V was cut back by 2 bases and J by 8 bases. The CDR3 totals 17 residues. CDR1 and CDR2 from the germline V gene are MNHEY and SVGEGT. CDR3 bases: TGTGCCAGCAGTTACCTGGGACTAGCGGGAGGGCGATATGAGCAGTTCTTC. Translated: CASSYLGLAGGRYEQFF.

This clonotype turned up a few times. This chain joins TRBV6-2 or TRBV6-3 and TRBJ2-1; tentative D call: TRBD2 (6 bases). CDR3 length: 12 amino acids. Per the germline V gene, CDR1 is MNHEY and CDR2 is SVGEGT. V lost 1 base, J lost 15 bases, and 13 bases lay in between. The CDR3, as DNA: TGTGCCAGCAGTTACTGGCAGGCCGGGAGGTTCTTC. This gives the protein CASSYWQAGRFF.

In its sample, this clonotype was seen a few times. This chain connects TRBV6-2 or TRBV6-3 to TRBJ2-7, with 7 nucleotides matching TRBD2. Per germline, CDR1 MNHEY and CDR2 SVGEGT. This CDR3 region has 14 residues. V lost 7 bases, J lost 0 bases, and 6 bases stayed unmatched. The CDR3 loop reads CASTLAGSSYEQYF. CDR3 bases: TGTGCCAGCACTTTAGCGGGCAGCTCCTACGAGCAGTACTTC.

The table lists this clonotype with many counts. The J gene is TRBJ1-2, the V gene TRBV7-9, with D possibly matching TRBD1 (5 bases). The V gene's germline CDR1 is SEHNR and CDR2 FQNEAQ (reference sequence). The ends were cut back, 5 bases at V and 5 bases at J, with 15 bases in the middle. The CDR3 is made up of 14 amino acids. The CDR3 protein is CASSGDRDQYGYTF. CDR3 DNA sequence: TGTGCCAGCAGCGGAGACCGGGACCAGTATGGCTACACCTTC.